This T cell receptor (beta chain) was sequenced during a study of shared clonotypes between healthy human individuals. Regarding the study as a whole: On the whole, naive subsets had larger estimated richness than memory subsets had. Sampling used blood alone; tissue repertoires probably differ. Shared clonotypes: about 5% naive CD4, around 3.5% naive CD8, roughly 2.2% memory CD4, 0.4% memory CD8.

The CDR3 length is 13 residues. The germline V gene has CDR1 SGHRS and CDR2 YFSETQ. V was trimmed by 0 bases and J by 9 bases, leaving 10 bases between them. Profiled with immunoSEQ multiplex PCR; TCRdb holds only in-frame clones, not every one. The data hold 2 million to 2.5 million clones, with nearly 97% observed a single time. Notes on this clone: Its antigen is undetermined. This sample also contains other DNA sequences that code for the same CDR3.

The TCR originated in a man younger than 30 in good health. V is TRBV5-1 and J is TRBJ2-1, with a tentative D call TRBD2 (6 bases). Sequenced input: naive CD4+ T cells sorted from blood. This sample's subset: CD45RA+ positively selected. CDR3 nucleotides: TGCGCCAGCAGCTTGGCCGGGAGAAGTGAGCAGTTCTTC. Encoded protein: CASSLAGRSEQFF.